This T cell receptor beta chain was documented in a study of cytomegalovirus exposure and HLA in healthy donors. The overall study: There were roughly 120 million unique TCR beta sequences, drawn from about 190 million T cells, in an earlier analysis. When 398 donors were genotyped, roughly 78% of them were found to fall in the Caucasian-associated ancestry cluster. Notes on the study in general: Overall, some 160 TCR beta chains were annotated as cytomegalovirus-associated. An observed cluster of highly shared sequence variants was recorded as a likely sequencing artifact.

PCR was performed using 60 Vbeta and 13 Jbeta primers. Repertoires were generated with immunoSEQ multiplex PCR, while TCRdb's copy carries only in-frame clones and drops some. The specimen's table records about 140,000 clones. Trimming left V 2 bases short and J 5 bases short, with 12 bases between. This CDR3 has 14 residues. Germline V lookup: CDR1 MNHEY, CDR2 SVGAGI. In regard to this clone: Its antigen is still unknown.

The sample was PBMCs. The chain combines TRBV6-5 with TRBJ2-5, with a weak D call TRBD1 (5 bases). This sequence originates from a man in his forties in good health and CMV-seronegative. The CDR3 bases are TGTGCCAGCAGTTACAGTACTCAGGGTGAGACCCAGTACTTC. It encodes CASSYSTQGETQYF.